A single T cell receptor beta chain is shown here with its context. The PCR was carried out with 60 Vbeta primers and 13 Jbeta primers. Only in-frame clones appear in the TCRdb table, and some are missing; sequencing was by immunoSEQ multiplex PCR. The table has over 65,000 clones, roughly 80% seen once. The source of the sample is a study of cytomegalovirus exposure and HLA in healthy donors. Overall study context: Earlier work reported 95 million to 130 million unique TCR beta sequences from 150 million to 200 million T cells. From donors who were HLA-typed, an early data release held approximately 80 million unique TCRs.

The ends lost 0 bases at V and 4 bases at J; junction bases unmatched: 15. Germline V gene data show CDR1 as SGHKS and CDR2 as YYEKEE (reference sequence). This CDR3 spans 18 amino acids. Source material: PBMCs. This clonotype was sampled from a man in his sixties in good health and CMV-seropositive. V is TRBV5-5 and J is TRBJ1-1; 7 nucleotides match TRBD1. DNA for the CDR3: TGTGCCAGCAGCTTGGATGTACAGGGGAAAGGGTGGGGCACTGAAGCTTTCTTT. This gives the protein CASSLDVQGKGWGTEAFF.